Each of the 21 T cell receptor beta chains below was sequenced from the same sample in a study of blood T cell repertoires in COVID-19. Sequenced by immunoSEQ multiplex PCR; TCRdb stores in-frame clones only, minus some. The top ten hold around 9.3% of the sample, which has 310,000 or so clones, about nine tenths seen once. Sequenced sample: PBMCs or T cells enriched from blood (not recorded which). The receptors shown here come from a woman between 18 and 30 years old who had recovered from COVID-19.

V is TRBV29-1 and J is TRBJ1-3; unclear D gene. The CDR3 contains 14 residues. Germline V gene data show CDR1 as SQVTM and CDR2 as ANQGSEA. V lost 1 base, J lost 0 bases, and 7 bases lay in between. This CDR3 is CSVEVANSGNTIYF. Written as DNA, the CDR3 is TGCAGCGTTGAAGTGGCAAACTCTGGAAACACCATATATTTT. Looking up the rest from reference TRBV29-1 and TRBJ1-3 gives the full variable domain: SAVISQKPSRDICQRGTSLTIQCQVDSQVTMMFWYRQQPGQSLTLIATANQGSEATYESGFVIDKFPISRPNLTFSTLTVSNMSPEDSSIYLCSVEVANSGNTIYFGEGSWLTVV.

This clone came up once. The chain combines TRBV19 with TRBJ1-1, with D tentatively TRBD1 (5 bases). Trimming pared 6 bases from V and 0 bases from J, leaving 14 bases between. Germline V CDR1 and CDR2: LNHDA, SQIVND (reference sequence). CDR3 length: 15 residues. The CDR3 sequence: CASSPTDVMNTEAFF. In nucleotides, the CDR3 is TGTGCCAGTAGCCCGACAGACGTTATGAACACTGAAGCTTTCTTT.

The chain uses TRBV13 and TRBJ2-5, with 8 bases fitting TRBD1. V trimming: 0 bases; J trimming: 4 bases; junction bases outside the gene matches: 7. Germline CDR1 is PRHDT and CDR2 is FYEKMQ (reference sequence). The CDR3 contains 16 residues. In DNA form, the CDR3 reads TGTGCCAGCAGCTTAGGCGCCAGGGGGCCAACAGAGACCCAGTACTTC. It yields the protein CASSLGARGPTETQYF.

This clone was counted a single time. The CDR3 reads CSLSLTDTQYF. In DNA, the CDR3 is TGCAGTCTTTCCCTCACAGATACGCAGTATTTT. The chain joins TRBV20-1 to TRBJ2-3; D unresolved. The germline gives CDR1 DFQATT, CDR2 SNEGSKA (reference sequence). The CDR3 spans 11 residues. Trimming shortened V by 8 bases and J by 2 bases, and 8 bases separated the two germline ends.

The chain couples TRBV25-1 to TRBJ1-1; D unclear. V was cut by 3 bases and J by 3 bases, with 8 bases left in between. Germline CDR1 and CDR2: MGHDK and SYGVNS. This CDR3 region has 13 residues. In DNA form, the CDR3 reads TGTGCCAGCAGTGAGCGAGCACACACTGAAGCTTTCTTT. It yields the protein CASSERAHTEAFF.

This chain uses TRBV19 with TRBJ2-7, with 7 bases fitting TRBD2. The CDR3 sequence is 14 residues long. Germline lookup yields CDR1 LNHDA and CDR2 SQIVND (reference sequence). The junction had 8 bases not matched to a gene; V was cut back by 6 bases and J by 3 bases. CDR3 loop: CASRRESGVYEQYF. CDR3 coding DNA: TGTGCCAGTAGGCGGGAAAGCGGGGTCTACGAGCAGTACTTC. The full variable domain, in which reference TRBV19 and TRBJ2-7 provide the parts outside the CDR3, is DGGITQSPKYLFRKEGQNVTLSCEQNLNHDAMYWYRQDPGQGLRLIYYSQIVNDFQKGDIAEGYSVSREKKESFPLTVTSAQKNPTAFYLCASRRESGVYEQYFGPGTRLTVT.

V gene TRBV7-3 combines with J gene TRBJ2-1; D is ambiguous. Germline loops: CDR1 SGHTA, CDR2 FQGTGA. The CDR3 loop spans 17 amino acids. V was pared by 3 bases and J by 5 bases, with 20 bases between. For the CDR3, the DNA is TGTGCCAGCAGCTTGAATCCCTACTCGGCGGTCCACAATGAGCAGTTCTTC. Its protein product is CASSLNPYSAVHNEQFF.

The chain carries TRBV6-1 and TRBJ2-4; TRBD2 is a possible D gene (6 bases). Germline lookup yields CDR1 MNHNS and CDR2 SASEGT. The germline V and J ends were trimmed by 3 bases and 0 bases, with 12 bases remaining between them. The CDR3 runs 16 residues. CDR3 loop: CASSEGIAVAKNIQYF. CDR3 bases: TGTGCCAGCAGTGAGGGAATAGCGGTAGCCAAAAACATTCAGTACTTC.

The chain is built from TRBV28 and TRBJ1-2, with 7 positions matching TRBD1. The CDR3 runs 13 residues. After removal of 7 bases from V and 3 bases from J, the junction contained 5 bases not matched to a gene. From germline, CDR1 is MDHEN and CDR2 SYDVKM. The CDR3 reads CASNEGADYGYTF. DNA for the CDR3: TGTGCCAGCAACGAGGGGGCCGACTATGGCTACACCTTC.

The gene calls are TRBV19 and TRBJ2-2, with TRBD2 as a possible D gene (5 bases). Germline V gives CDR1 LNHDA, CDR2 SQIVND (reference sequence). This CDR3 is 13 amino acids long. The ends were cut back, 10 bases at V and 1 base at J, with 10 bases in the middle. CDR3 in amino acids: CATRGRNTGELFF. CDR3 DNA sequence: TGTGCCACTCGGGGTCGGAACACCGGGGAGCTGTTTTTT.

This chain uses TRBV11-2 with TRBJ1-6; 7 bases are shared with TRBD1. Germline-derived CDR1 and CDR2 are SGHAT and FQNNGV. This CDR3 spans 16 amino acids. With V trimmed by 1 base and J by 5 bases, 5 bases remained unmatched. The CDR3 bases are TGTGCCAGCAGCTTAGCAGGGGGAGTAAATAATTCACCCCTCCACTTT. Protein sequence: CASSLAGGVNNSPLHF.

The CDR3 reads CASSPGTGGSKNYGYTF. Written as DNA, the CDR3 is TGCGCCAGCAGTCCAGGGACAGGGGGCTCAAAAAACTATGGCTACACCTTC. The gene calls are TRBV10-1 and TRBJ1-2; 12 bases agree with TRBD1. This CDR3 region has 17 residues. From germline, CDR1 is WNHNN and CDR2 SYGVQD (reference sequence). The trim removed 5 bases at V and 2 bases at J, leaving 9 bases unmatched.

This clone occurred many times. The rearrangement joins TRBV6-5 to TRBJ1-6, with D perhaps matching TRBD1 (6 bases). Germline V gene lookup returns CDR1 MNHEY and CDR2 SVGAGI. The CDR3 is 14 residues long. V was trimmed by 7 bases and J by 9 bases, leaving 16 bases between them. CDR3 amino acids: CASTGGAWGSPLHF. DNA of the CDR3: TGTGCCAGCACGGGGGGGGCCTGGGGTTCACCCCTCCACTTT.

The chain uses TRBV5-1 and TRBJ1-1, with 7 bases fitting TRBD1. V shed 4 bases and J 5 bases; nucleotides not matched to a gene: 8. There are 14 residues in the CDR3. CDR1 is SGHRS, CDR2 YFSETQ, per germline. CDR3 sequence reads: CASSLTGEGTEAFF. CDR3 DNA: TGCGCCAGCAGCCTAACAGGGGAAGGGACTGAAGCTTTCTTT.

The gene calls are TRBV10-2 and TRBJ1-6, with 9 bases identical to TRBD1. V was pared by 3 bases and J by 6 bases, with 3 bases of the junction left unmatched. The CDR3 loop spans 15 amino acids. CDR1 and CDR2 from the germline V gene are WSHSY and SAAADI. CDR3 nucleotide sequence: TGCGCCAGCAGTGAATTGGGACAGGGTAATTCACCCCTCCACTTT. Its protein product is CASSELGQGNSPLHF.

This clone was counted once. This sequence joins TRBV4-1 and TRBJ2-7; 11 bases align to TRBD1. V gave up 0 bases and J gave up 4 bases; unmatched junction bases: 2. The CDR3 totals 15 residues. CDR1 MGHRA and CDR2 YSYEKL come from the germline V gene. The CDR3 sequence is CASSQEGDRGYEQYF. The CDR3 coding sequence is TGCGCCAGCAGCCAAGAAGGGGACAGGGGGTACGAGCAGTACTTC.

The chain carries TRBV3-1 (or the pseudogene TRBV3-2) and TRBJ2-2, with 8 bases that match TRBD2. Germline trimming cut 0 bases from V and 0 bases from J; bases unmatched to any gene: 3. CDR3 size: 17 residues. Germline V gene data show CDR1 as LGHDT and CDR2 as YNNKEL (reference sequence). CDR3 DNA sequence: TGTGCCAGCAGCCAAGACGGGGGACTAGCGAACACCGGGGAGCTGTTTTTT. Residues: CASSQDGGLANTGELFF.

The chain recombines TRBV5-4 with TRBJ2-3, with TRBD2 identical over 8 bases. The CDR3 contains 15 residues. Unmatched junction bases numbered 10, after V lost 5 bases and J lost 5 bases. Germline CDR1 and CDR2: SGHNT and YYREEE (reference sequence). The CDR3 nucleotides read TGTGCCAGCAGGACAAGCGGGGGAGGGATAGATACGCAGTATTTT. Protein sequence: CASRTSGGGIDTQYF.

The chain is built from TRBV6-5 and TRBJ2-2, with D possibly TRBD2 on 5 matching bases. The CDR3 extends over 15 amino acids. Germline-derived CDR1 and CDR2 are MNHEY and SVGAGI. Trimming cost V 6 bases and J 4 bases, with 15 bases left between them. The CDR3 sequence: CASRPHSSFTGELFF. CDR3 in DNA: TGTGCCAGCAGACCCCACTCTAGCTTCACCGGGGAGCTGTTTTTT.

As DNA, the CDR3 is TGTGCCAGTAGTACCAAGACAGGGGGCAAGACCACTGAAGCTTTCTTT. As protein: CASSTKTGGKTTEAFF. The chain links TRBV19 to TRBJ1-1; 10 nucleotides line up with TRBD1. This CDR3 has 16 residues. The germline V gene encodes CDR1 LNHDA and CDR2 SQIVND (reference sequence). J gave up 4 bases and V 4 bases, and 9 bases lay outside the gene matches.

This rearrangement joins TRBV27 to TRBJ1-4; TRBD1 matches 7 bases. The length of the CDR3 is 15 residues. The ends lost 7 bases at V and 0 bases at J; junction bases unmatched: 5. Looked up from germline, CDR1 is MNHEY and CDR2 is SMNVEV (reference sequence). CDR3 nucleotide sequence: TGTGCCAGCAATCGACAGGGATCAACTAATGAAAAACTGTTTTTT. Encoded protein: CASNRQGSTNEKLFF.